The clone carrying this T cell receptor (beta chain) has a single count. The target antigen is unknown. This entry is derived from a study of OX40 agonist ivuxolimab in advanced cancers. Study at large: Three dose-escalation patients had partial responses: one with hepatocellular carcinoma and two with cutaneous melanoma. Points from the study as a whole: Certain nonresponders additionally had low normalized T-cell clonal expansion.

This table comes from immunoSEQ multiplex PCR, and its TCRdb copy is limited to in-frame clones, with some not included. The sample gives 60,000 or so clones, roughly 84% of which show up once; around 25% is in the top ten. Germline CDR1 is SGHVS and CDR2 is FNYEAQ. The CDR3 is made up of 16 amino acids. V gave up 2 bases and J gave up 6 bases, with 16 bases separating them. This rearrangement joins TRBV7-6 to TRBJ1-4, with a tentative D call TRBD1 (6 bases). The source is an adult with an advanced solid tumor such as melanoma, head and neck, liver or kidney cancer. Source: CD4+ or CD8+ T cells sorted from blood, taken in a trial of the OX40 agonist ivuxolimab. The CDR3 DNA reads as TGTGCCAGCAGCTTAAATGCGGGCAGGGGCGATGAAAAACTGTTTTTT. It encodes CASSLNAGRGDEKLFF.